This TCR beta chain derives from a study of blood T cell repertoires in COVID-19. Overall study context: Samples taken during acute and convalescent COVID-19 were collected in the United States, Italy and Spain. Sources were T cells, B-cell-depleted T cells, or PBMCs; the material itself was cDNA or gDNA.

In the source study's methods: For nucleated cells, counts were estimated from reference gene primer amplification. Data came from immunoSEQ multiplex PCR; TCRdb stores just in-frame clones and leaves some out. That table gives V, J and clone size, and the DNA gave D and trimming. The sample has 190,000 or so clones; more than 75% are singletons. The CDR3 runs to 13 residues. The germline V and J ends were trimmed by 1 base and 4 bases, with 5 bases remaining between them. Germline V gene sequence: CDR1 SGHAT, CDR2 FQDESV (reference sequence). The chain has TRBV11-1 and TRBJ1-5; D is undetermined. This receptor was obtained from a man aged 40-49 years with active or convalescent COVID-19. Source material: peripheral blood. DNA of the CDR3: TGTGCCAGCAGCTTAGGTCTGAATCAGCCCCAGCATTTT. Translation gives CASSLGLNQPQHF.